Below are 7 T cell receptor beta chains sequenced from a single sample in a study of molecular identifiers for immune sequencing clone quantification. TCRdb processed the PCR reads anew with MiXCR; each CDR3 protein has one entry. Of about 510,000 distinct CDR3 sequences listed, around a fifth are singletons. Material: naive CD8+ T cells from blood, with Jurkat cell RNA spiked in. Specified subset: FACS-sorted CD8+CD4-CCR7+CD45RA+ naive T cells. These receptors all come from a human donor in good health. Some libraries in this study had Jurkat cell RNA spiked in.

This clonotype was counted only a few times. The DNA of the CDR3 is TGTGCCTGGACTTGGGCGGGGGACTCCTACGAGCAGTACTTC. Residues: CAWTWAGDSYEQYF. V is TRBV30 and J is TRBJ2-7, with 7 bases identical to TRBD2. CDR1 GTSNPN and CDR2 SVGIG come from the germline V gene (reference sequence). J was trimmed by 0 bases and V by 4 bases; bases with no gene match: 6. The CDR3 sequence is 14 residues long.

This clonotype occurred many times. In this CDR3 the conserved last residue, phenylalanine or tryptophan, is missing, so a read error is likely. No DNA is shown, since the ends of the CDR3 on it are uncertain; the CDR3 is the one TCRdb lists. V and J are TRBV29-1 and TRBJ2-3; the D call in the table, TRBD2, was not verified against the DNA. A total of 9 residues make up the CDR3, ends included. From germline, CDR1 is SQVTM and CDR2 ANQGSEA. The CDR3 sequence is CSVEGGGFS.

This clonotype was observed a handful of times. This CDR3 is CASSHMTSEVTDTQYF. The CDR3 nucleotides read TGCGCCAGCAGCCATATGACTAGCGAAGTCACAGATACGCAGTATTTT. V and J are TRBV4-3 and TRBJ2-3; 8 positions match TRBD2. V lost 3 bases to trimming and J lost 2 bases; unmatched junction nucleotides: 7. The CDR3 runs 16 residues. Germline CDR1 and CDR2: LGHNA and YSLEER.

This clonotype has a count of ten or more. The chain links TRBV29-1 to TRBJ1-1, with 9 nucleotides matching TRBD1. After removal of 8 bases from V and 2 bases from J, the junction contained 9 bases not matched to a gene. The CDR3 sequence is 14 residues long. Germline loops: CDR1 SQVTM, CDR2 ANQGSEA. The CDR3 coding sequence is TGCAGCATTACACAGGGGGCCACAAACACTGAAGCTTTCTTT. Its protein is CSITQGATNTEAFF.

The chain is built from TRBV16 and TRBJ1-1; a possible D gene is TRBD1 (5 bases). Germline values: CDR1 KGHSY, CDR2 FQNENV. The V gene lost 5 bases and the J gene lost 1 base, with 14 bases spanning the gap. This CDR3 has 15 residues. CDR3 protein: CASSDWTPSNTEAFF. In DNA form, the CDR3 reads TGTGCCAGCAGCGACTGGACACCGTCGAACACTGAAGCTTTCTTT. Drawing the rest from reference TRBV16 and TRBJ1-1, the complete variable domain is GEEVAQTPKHLVRGEGQKAKLYCAPIKGHSYVFWYQQVLKNEFKFLISFQNENVFDETGMPKERFSAKCLPNSPCSLEIQATKLEDSAVYFCASSDWTPSNTEAFFGQGTRLTVV.

In nucleotides, the CDR3 is TGTGCCAGCAGTGAAGGCGACAGAGAAATGTTCACAGATACGCAGTATTTT. Its protein product is CASSEGDREMFTDTQYF. The chain uses TRBV2 and TRBJ2-3; possible D gene TRBD1, 5 bases. The CDR3 contains 17 residues. With 1 base removed from V and 2 bases from J, the gap between germline ends came to 16 bases. Germline CDR1 SNHLY, CDR2 FYNNEI.

The gene calls are TRBV6-2 or TRBV6-3 and TRBJ2-5; D may be TRBD1 (7 bases). CDR3 length equals 16 residues. Deletions cut 5 bases from V and 2 bases from J, with 18 bases between. In germline, CDR1 is MNHEY, CDR2 SVGEGT. CDR3 residues: CASSRGTDILQETQYF. In DNA form, the CDR3 reads TGTGCCAGCAGTCGCGGGACAGATATTCTACAAGAGACCCAGTACTTC.